This TCR beta chain was sequenced during a study of response to subunit inactivated influenza vaccine. This clonotype was counted between two and nine times. Germline CDR1 and CDR2: MNHNS and SASEGT. The CDR3 runs to 13 residues. V dropped 6 bases and J dropped 7; count of bases not matched to a gene: 5. One entry per CDR3 protein results from TCRdb running MiXCR on the RT-PCR reads. Altogether approximately 500,000 distinct CDR3 sequences are present, about an eighth being singletons, with the ten largest covering around 13%. Sequencing used PBMCs from blood, obtained 35 to 45 days after vaccination. The TCR comes from a man between 50 and 59 years old who received an inactivated influenza vaccine. J is TRBJ1-4 and V is TRBV6-1; 7 bases are shared with TRBD1. Here the CDR3 DNA reads TGTGCCAGCAGCACGGGACAGATTGAAAAACTGTTTTTT. Its translation: CASSTGQIEKLFF.